The rows below give T cell receptor beta chains drawn from one sample of a study of CD8+CD57+ T cells in acquired aplastic anemia. Each CDR3 protein gets one entry after TCRdb re-called the reads with MiXCR. There are about 220,000 distinct CDR3 sequences in the sample; 34% occur only once, and roughly 1.1% lies in the top ten. Sequencing was performed on sorted CD4+, CD8+, or CD8+CD57+ T cells (not recorded which) from PBMCs. All receptors come from a human donor in good health, serving as a control. CDR3s include the opening cysteine and the closing phenylalanine or tryptophan. The order of the fields is J gene, clone size, D gene, V gene, CDR3 DNA, CDR3 protein. D genes are given only for firm matches. Rows give clone size only sometimes, using once, few, many, or a class for an expanded clone.

J gene: TRBJ1-1
clone size: .
D gene: .
V gene: TRBV30
CDR3 DNA: TGTGCCTGGAGTGTACAGGCGGGCACTGAAGCTTTCTTT
CDR3 protein: CAWSVQAGTEAFF

J gene: TRBJ2-2
clone size: many
D gene: TRBD2
V gene: TRBV2
CDR3 DNA: TGTGCCAGCAGGACTAGCGACAACACCGGGGAGCTGTTTTTT
CDR3 protein: CASRTSDNTGELFF

J gene: TRBJ1-2
clone size: many
D gene: .
V gene: TRBV12-3/TRBV12-4
CDR3 DNA: TGTGCCAGCAGCTCCTACAGGGTACCTAACTATGGCTACACCTTC
CDR3 protein: CASSSYRVPNYGYTF

J gene: TRBJ2-5
clone size: .
D gene: .
V gene: TRBV2
CDR3 DNA: TGTGCCAGCAGTACCCGGGGACGAGAGACCCAGTACTTC
CDR3 protein: CASSTRGRETQYF

J gene: TRBJ2-7
clone size: .
D gene: TRBD2
V gene: TRBV20-1
CDR3 DNA: TGCAGTGCTGGACTAGCGTCAAGCTACGAGCAGTACTTC
CDR3 protein: CSAGLASSYEQYF

J gene: TRBJ2-3
clone size: many
D gene: .
V gene: TRBV29-1
CDR3 DNA: TGCAGCGCCGTACTAGTATCAGATACGCAGTATTTT
CDR3 protein: CSAVLVSDTQYF

J gene: TRBJ2-7
clone size: many
D gene: .
V gene: TRBV14
CDR3 DNA: TGTGCCAGCAGCCCTACATCATTTAGGGGCTCCTACGAGCAGTACTTC
CDR3 protein: CASSPTSFRGSYEQYF

J gene: TRBJ2-1
clone size: many
D gene: .
V gene: TRBV10-3
CDR3 DNA: TGTGCCATCAGAGGCTTGGCAAATGAGCAGTTCTTC
CDR3 protein: CAIRGLANEQFF

J gene: TRBJ1-4
clone size: .
D gene: .
V gene: TRBV19
CDR3 DNA: TGTGCCAGTAGTATAAACAGGGCTACTAATGAAAAACTGTTTTTT
CDR3 protein: CASSINRATNEKLFF

J gene: TRBJ2-5
clone size: .
D gene: TRBD1
V gene: TRBV10-3
CDR3 DNA: TGTGCCATCAGTGGGACAGGGGGAGGAGAGACCCAGTACTTC
CDR3 protein: CAISGTGGGETQYF

J gene: TRBJ1-1
clone size: .
D gene: .
V gene: TRBV4-1
CDR3 DNA: TGCGCCAGCAGCCGAGTGAAAGGGTACCTGAACACTGAAGCTTTCTTT
CDR3 protein: CASSRVKGYLNTEAFF

J gene: TRBJ2-7
clone size: many
D gene: TRBD1
V gene: TRBV7-2
CDR3 DNA: TGTGCCAGCAGCTTAGGACCGGACAGGGGCTACGAGCAGTACTTC
CDR3 protein: CASSLGPDRGYEQYF

J gene: TRBJ1-2
clone size: .
D gene: TRBD1
V gene: TRBV24-1
CDR3 DNA: TGTGCCACCAGTGATTTAAAGACAGGGCATGGCTACACCTTC
CDR3 protein: CATSDLKTGHGYTF

J gene: TRBJ2-2
clone size: .
D gene: TRBD2
V gene: TRBV11-2
CDR3 DNA: TGTGCCAGCAGCTCGGGGGGACTAGCGGACTACTATCACACCGGGGAGCTGTTTTTT
CDR3 protein: CASSSGGLADYYHTGELFF

J gene: TRBJ2-5
clone size: many
D gene: .
V gene: TRBV15
CDR3 DNA: TGTGCCACCAGCAGAGGCAGCGAGCAAGAGACCCAGTACTTC
CDR3 protein: CATSRGSEQETQYF

J gene: TRBJ1-6
clone size: few
D gene: .
V gene: TRBV19
CDR3 DNA: TGTGCCAGTAGTTCCGAGACAGGATATAATTCACCCCTCCACTTT
CDR3 protein: CASSSETGYNSPLHF

J gene: TRBJ1-2
clone size: many
D gene: .
V gene: TRBV20-1
CDR3 DNA: TGCAGTGCTCCTACGGCGGGGCAGGATTACTATGGCTACACCTTC
CDR3 protein: CSAPTAGQDYYGYTF

J gene: TRBJ2-2
clone size: .
D gene: .
V gene: TRBV3-1
CDR3 DNA: TGTGCCAGCAGCAGATCACAGGCCGTAGGCACCGGGGAGCTGTTTTTT
CDR3 protein: CASSRSQAVGTGELFF

J gene: TRBJ2-6
clone size: many
D gene: TRBD2
V gene: TRBV19
CDR3 DNA: TGTGCCAGTGGTCATAGCGGGGGTCGGGCCAACGTCCTGACTTTC
CDR3 protein: CASGHSGGRANVLTF

J gene: TRBJ2-2
clone size: .
D gene: .
V gene: TRBV10-1
CDR3 DNA: TGCGCCAGCCGTGAGGGGACGACGAGCGGGGAGCTGTTTTTT
CDR3 protein: CASREGTTSGELFF

J gene: TRBJ1-4
clone size: many
D gene: .
V gene: TRBV20-1
CDR3 DNA: TGCAGTGCTAGAGAGTCCGGGGGAAAACTGTTTTTT
CDR3 protein: CSARESGGKLFF

J gene: TRBJ1-1
clone size: many
D gene: TRBD1
V gene: TRBV7-3
CDR3 DNA: TGTGCCAGCAGCTTCGCGGACAGGGGAACTGAAGCTTTCTTT
CDR3 protein: CASSFADRGTEAFF

J gene: TRBJ2-3
clone size: .
D gene: .
V gene: TRBV27
CDR3 DNA: TGTGCCAGCAGTTTATCGACCGGTTATTTCCCTTATACGCAGTATTTT
CDR3 protein: CASSLSTGYFPYTQYF

J gene: TRBJ1-5
clone size: many
D gene: .
V gene: TRBV19
CDR3 DNA: TGTGCCAGTAGTTCCCGGGGAATTGATAGCAATCAGCCCCAGCATTTT
CDR3 protein: CASSSRGIDSNQPQHF

J gene: TRBJ2-7
clone size: .
D gene: TRBD2
V gene: TRBV6-1
CDR3 DNA: TGTGCCAGCAGGACCACTAGCGGATCCTACGAGCAGTACTTC
CDR3 protein: CASRTTSGSYEQYF

J gene: TRBJ2-7
clone size: few
D gene: .
V gene: TRBV28
CDR3 DNA: TGTGCCAGCAGTTTATTGGTAGGGAACATCTACGAGCAGTACTTC
CDR3 protein: CASSLLVGNIYEQYF

J gene: TRBJ2-1
clone size: many
D gene: TRBD2
V gene: TRBV7-6
CDR3 DNA: TGTGCCAGCAGCTTTCGCTGGGGGGCTAGCGGGAGCGATGAGCAGTTCTTC
CDR3 protein: CASSFRWGASGSDEQFF

J gene: TRBJ2-2
clone size: many
D gene: .
V gene: TRBV7-2
CDR3 DNA: TGTGCCAGCAGCCCCCCACGATGGAACACCGGGGAGCTGTTTTTT
CDR3 protein: CASSPPRWNTGELFF

J gene: TRBJ2-5
clone size: .
D gene: TRBD1
V gene: TRBV2
CDR3 DNA: TGTGCCAGCAGTAGGGGGCACACCCAGTACTTC
CDR3 protein: CASSRGHTQYF

J gene: TRBJ1-2
clone size: .
D gene: .
V gene: TRBV27
CDR3 DNA: TGTGCCAGCAAGGCGGAATGGTCGTATGGCTACACCTTC
CDR3 protein: CASKAEWSYGYTF

J gene: TRBJ2-5
clone size: many
D gene: .
V gene: TRBV5-4
CDR3 DNA: TGTGCCAGCAGCTTGGGGTGGCGAGAGACCCAGTACTTC
CDR3 protein: CASSLGWRETQYF

J gene: TRBJ1-4
clone size: .
D gene: .
V gene: TRBV7-2
CDR3 DNA: TGTGCCAGCAGCTTGGTGTACGAAAAACTGTTTTTT
CDR3 protein: CASSLVYEKLFF

J gene: TRBJ1-2
clone size: many
D gene: .
V gene: TRBV7-9
CDR3 DNA: TGTGCCAGCAGCCTACCGGACAGATTATTCTATGGCTACACCTTC
CDR3 protein: CASSLPDRLFYGYTF

J gene: TRBJ1-2
clone size: many
D gene: TRBD1
V gene: TRBV7-8
CDR3 DNA: TGTGCCAGCAGCCACGTCCGGGACAGGGCATGGGGCTACACCTTC
CDR3 protein: CASSHVRDRAWGYTF

J gene: TRBJ1-1
clone size: many
D gene: .
V gene: TRBV19
CDR3 DNA: TGTGCCAGTAGTGGTCTTAGGGGCACTGAAGCTTTCTTT
CDR3 protein: CASSGLRGTEAFF

J gene: TRBJ1-6
clone size: many
D gene: TRBD1
V gene: TRBV20-1
CDR3 DNA: TGCAGTGCTAGAGATGCGCGACAGGGGATTGGTTCACCCCTCCACTTT
CDR3 protein: CSARDARQGIGSPLHF

J gene: TRBJ2-1
clone size: few
D gene: TRBD2
V gene: TRBV20-1
CDR3 DNA: TGCAGTGCTAGAGATCGGCTAGCGGGGGGGCGACATGAGCAGTTCTTC
CDR3 protein: CSARDRLAGGRHEQFF

J gene: TRBJ2-2
clone size: .
D gene: .
V gene: TRBV9
CDR3 DNA: TGTGCCAGCAGCGTACCTGGGGAGCTGTTTTTT
CDR3 protein: CASSVPGELFF

J gene: TRBJ2-1
clone size: .
D gene: TRBD2
V gene: TRBV12-3/TRBV12-4
CDR3 DNA: TGTGCCAGCAGCCATAGCGGGAGGGCCTTGAATGAGCAGTTCTTC
CDR3 protein: CASSHSGRALNEQFF

J gene: TRBJ2-1
clone size: .
D gene: TRBD2
V gene: TRBV5-1
CDR3 DNA: TGCGCCAGCAGCTTGGGGGCTAACCCGGGACTAGCGGGCGAGCAGTTCTTC
CDR3 protein: CASSLGANPGLAGEQFF

J gene: TRBJ2-1
clone size: many
D gene: TRBD2
V gene: TRBV7-2
CDR3 DNA: TGTGCCAGCAGCTCCAACCGAGCGGGGGGGCATGTTAATGAGCAGTTCTTC
CDR3 protein: CASSSNRAGGHVNEQFF

J gene: TRBJ2-7
clone size: many
D gene: .
V gene: TRBV15
CDR3 DNA: TGTGCCACCAGCAGAGTGGAGGGGCTCCACGAGCAGTACTTC
CDR3 protein: CATSRVEGLHEQYF

J gene: TRBJ1-4
clone size: few
D gene: TRBD1
V gene: TRBV14
CDR3 DNA: TGTGCCAGCAGCCAAGATTTGGGGACAGGGAGAAAACTGTTTTTT
CDR3 protein: CASSQDLGTGRKLFF

J gene: TRBJ1-5
clone size: .
D gene: TRBD1
V gene: TRBV30
CDR3 DNA: TGTGCCTGGAGTGGACAGGGAAATCAGCCCCAGCATTTT
CDR3 protein: CAWSGQGNQPQHF

J gene: TRBJ1-2
clone size: .
D gene: .
V gene: TRBV5-5
CDR3 DNA: TGTGCCAGCAGCTCGGACTTGGGCTACACCTTC
CDR3 protein: CASSSDLGYTF

J gene: TRBJ1-2
clone size: .
D gene: .
V gene: TRBV7-2
CDR3 DNA: TGTGCCAGCAGCTTAGGGGCGGCGAACTATGGCTACACCTTC
CDR3 protein: CASSLGAANYGYTF

J gene: TRBJ1-1
clone size: few
D gene: .
V gene: TRBV20-1
CDR3 DNA: TGCAGTGCTAGAGATAGGTGGGGCTGGTCTGAAGCTTTCTTT
CDR3 protein: CSARDRWGWSEAFF

J gene: TRBJ1-1
clone size: few
D gene: TRBD1
V gene: TRBV2
CDR3 DNA: TGTGCCAGCTCACCGACAGGGGGCAGAACTGAAGCTTTCTTT
CDR3 protein: CASSPTGGRTEAFF

J gene: TRBJ1-2
clone size: few
D gene: .
V gene: TRBV4-1
CDR3 DNA: TGCGCCAGCAGCCAAGATGGCACCCGGGGTTACTATGGCTACACCTTC
CDR3 protein: CASSQDGTRGYYGYTF

J gene: TRBJ1-1
clone size: .
D gene: .
V gene: TRBV12-3/TRBV12-4
CDR3 DNA: TGTGCCAGCAGTATCTCCTCGTGGAGCGAGAACACTGAAGCTTTCTTT
CDR3 protein: CASSISSWSENTEAFF

J gene: TRBJ1-2
clone size: few
D gene: .
V gene: TRBV7-2
CDR3 DNA: TGTGCCAGCAGCTTGTTGGGCAACTATGGCTACACCTTC
CDR3 protein: CASSLLGNYGYTF

J gene: TRBJ2-1
clone size: .
D gene: TRBD1
V gene: TRBV6-1
CDR3 DNA: TGTGCCAGCAGTGGACAGGGGGGGAATGAGCAGTTCTTC
CDR3 protein: CASSGQGGNEQFF

J gene: TRBJ1-2
clone size: .
D gene: .
V gene: TRBV10-3
CDR3 DNA: TGTGCCAGCAGCCGGGTGGCGGGCTATGGCTACACCTTC
CDR3 protein: CASSRVAGYGYTF

J gene: TRBJ1-3
clone size: .
D gene: .
V gene: TRBV12-3/TRBV12-4
CDR3 DNA: TGTGCCAGCCAAATGGGGGACTCTGGAAACACCATATATTTT
CDR3 protein: CASQMGDSGNTIYF